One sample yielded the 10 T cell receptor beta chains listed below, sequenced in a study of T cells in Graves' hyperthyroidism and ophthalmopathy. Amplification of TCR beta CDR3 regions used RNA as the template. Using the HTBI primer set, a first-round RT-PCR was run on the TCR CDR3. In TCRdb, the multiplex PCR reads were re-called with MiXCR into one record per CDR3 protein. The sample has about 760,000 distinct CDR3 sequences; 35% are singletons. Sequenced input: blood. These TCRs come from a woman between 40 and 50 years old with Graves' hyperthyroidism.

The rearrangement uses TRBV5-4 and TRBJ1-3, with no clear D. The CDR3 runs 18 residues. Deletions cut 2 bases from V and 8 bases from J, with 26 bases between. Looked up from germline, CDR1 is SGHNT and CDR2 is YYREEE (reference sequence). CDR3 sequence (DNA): TGTGCCAGCAGCTTAGGCCCGCCAGAAGCTAACTATGGCTACACCATATATTTT. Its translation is CASSLGPPEANYGYTIYF.

CDR3 in amino acids: CASSMGLPEYF. Written as DNA, the CDR3 is TGTGCCAGTAGTATGGGTCTACCCGAGTACTTC. The chain carries TRBV19 and TRBJ2-7, with unresolved D. Germline V gene lookup returns CDR1 LNHDA and CDR2 SQIVND (reference sequence). With 3 bases removed from V and 11 bases from J, the gap between germline ends came to 11 bases. The CDR3 totals 11 residues.

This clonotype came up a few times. The CDR3 loop is CASSLGRGSSYEQYF. CDR3 bases: TGTGCCAGCAGCTTGGGGAGGGGGAGCTCCTACGAGCAGTACTTC. The chain uses TRBV5-4 and TRBJ2-7, with D tentatively TRBD1 or TRBD2 (6 bases each). Germline-derived CDR1 and CDR2 are SGHNT and YYREEE (reference sequence). The CDR3 is 15 residues long. The V end lost 0 bases, the J end lost 0 bases, and 10 bases lay between the germline ends.

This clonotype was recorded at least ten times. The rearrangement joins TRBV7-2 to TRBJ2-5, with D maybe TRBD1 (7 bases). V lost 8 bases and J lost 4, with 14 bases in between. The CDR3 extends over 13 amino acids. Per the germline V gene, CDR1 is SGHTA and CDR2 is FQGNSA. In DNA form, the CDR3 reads TGTGCCAGCTTCAGGGGGGCAGGAGAGACCCAGTACTTC. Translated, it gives CASFRGAGETQYF.

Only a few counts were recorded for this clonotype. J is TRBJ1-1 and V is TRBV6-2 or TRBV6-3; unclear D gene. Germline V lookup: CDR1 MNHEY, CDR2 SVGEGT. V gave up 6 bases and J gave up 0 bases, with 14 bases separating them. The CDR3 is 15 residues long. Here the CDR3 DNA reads TGTGCCAGCAGCCAACAGACCGTCATGAACACTGAAGCTTTCTTT. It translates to CASSQQTVMNTEAFF.

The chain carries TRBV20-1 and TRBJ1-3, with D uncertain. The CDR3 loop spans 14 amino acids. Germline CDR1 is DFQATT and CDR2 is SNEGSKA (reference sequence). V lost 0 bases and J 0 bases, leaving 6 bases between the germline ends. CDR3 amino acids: CSARDQNSGNTIYF. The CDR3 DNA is TGCAGTGCTAGAGATCAAAACTCTGGAAACACCATATATTTT.

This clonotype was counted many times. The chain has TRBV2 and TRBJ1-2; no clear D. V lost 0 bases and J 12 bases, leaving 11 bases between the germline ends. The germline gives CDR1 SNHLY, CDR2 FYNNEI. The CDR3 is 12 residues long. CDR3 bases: TGTGCCAGCAGTGAAGCGTGGAGGGTCGACACCTTC. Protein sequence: CASSEAWRVDTF.

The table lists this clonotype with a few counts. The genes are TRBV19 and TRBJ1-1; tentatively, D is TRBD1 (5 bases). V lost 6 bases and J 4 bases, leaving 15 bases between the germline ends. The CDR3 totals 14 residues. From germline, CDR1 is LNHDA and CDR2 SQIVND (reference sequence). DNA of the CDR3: TGTGCCAGTAGGCCGACAGTGACCGGCACTGAAGCTTTCTTT. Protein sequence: CASRPTVTGTEAFF.

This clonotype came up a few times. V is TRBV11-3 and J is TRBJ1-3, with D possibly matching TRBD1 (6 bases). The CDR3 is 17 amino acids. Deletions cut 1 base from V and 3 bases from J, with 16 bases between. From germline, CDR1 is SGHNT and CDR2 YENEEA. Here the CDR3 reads CASSLGLRGAIGNTIYF. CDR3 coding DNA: TGTGCCAGCAGCTTAGGGCTGCGGGGGGCAATTGGAAACACCATATATTTT.

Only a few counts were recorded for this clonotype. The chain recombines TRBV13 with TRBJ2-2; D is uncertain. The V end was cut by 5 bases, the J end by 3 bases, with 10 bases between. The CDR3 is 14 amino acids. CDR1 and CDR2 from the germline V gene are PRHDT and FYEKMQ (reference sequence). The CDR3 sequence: CASSGRSYTGELFF. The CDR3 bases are TGTGCCAGCAGCGGCAGGAGCTACACCGGGGAGCTGTTTTTT.